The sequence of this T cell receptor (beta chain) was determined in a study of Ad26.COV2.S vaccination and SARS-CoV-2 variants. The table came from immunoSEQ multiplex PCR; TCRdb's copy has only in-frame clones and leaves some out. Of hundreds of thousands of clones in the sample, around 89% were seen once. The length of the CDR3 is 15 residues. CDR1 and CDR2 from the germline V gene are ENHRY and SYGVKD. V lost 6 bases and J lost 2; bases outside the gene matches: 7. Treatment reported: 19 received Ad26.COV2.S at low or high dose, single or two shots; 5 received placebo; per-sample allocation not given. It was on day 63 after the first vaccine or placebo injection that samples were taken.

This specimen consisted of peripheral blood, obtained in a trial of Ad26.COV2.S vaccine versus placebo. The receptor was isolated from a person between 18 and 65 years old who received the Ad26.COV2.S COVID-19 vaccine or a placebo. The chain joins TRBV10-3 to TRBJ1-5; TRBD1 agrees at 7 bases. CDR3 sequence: CAISLDGTGNQPQHF. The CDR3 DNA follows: TGTGCCATCAGCCTTGACGGGACAGGCAATCAGCCCCAGCATTTT.